The present TCR beta chain was sequenced within a study of CD8 T cells in Susac syndrome. RNA, at roughly 0.45 to 1 ug, was reverse transcribed with random hexamers. A multiplex approach, immunoSEQ multiplex PCR, amplified TCR beta CDR3 across 54 Vbeta and 13 Jbeta. From the immunoSEQ multiplex PCR reads, TCRdb called clonotypes with MiXCR, one entry per CDR3 protein. The repertoire holds under 550,000 distinct CDR3 sequences, with approximately 89% as singletons. Whole-study results and caveats: The study recognized that its TCR sequencing and HLA analysis covered a relatively small number of individuals.

Relapsing-remitting disease, either stable or active, was present in the multiple sclerosis controls, who were treatment-naive patients. The TEMRA cells underwent FACS enrichment, while the CD8+ and CD4+ T cells underwent negative isolation. Comments on this clonotype: Its antigen is not identified.

The sequenced sample was CD8+ T cells from PBMCs. This sequence was found in a human donor with multiple sclerosis.

This CDR3 is CASSSAGGLAHGYTF. CDR3 bases: TGTGCCAGCAGCTCGGCGGGGGGGCTTGCTCATGGCTACACCTTC. This rearrangement joins TRBV5-4 to TRBJ1-2; D is possibly TRBD1 (6 bases). CDR3 length: 15 amino acids. The germline V gene encodes CDR1 SGHNT and CDR2 YYREEE (reference sequence). V lost 3 bases and J lost 6, with 18 bases in between. Based on the CDR3 plus reference TRBV5-4 and TRBJ1-2, the full variable domain is ETGVTQSPTHLIKTRGQQVTLRCSSQSGHNTVSWYQQALGQGPQFIFQYYREEENGRGNFPPRFSGLQFPNYSSELNVNALELDDSALYLCASSSAGGLAHGYTFGSGTRLTVV.